The 9 T cell receptor beta chains given below trace back to one sample, sequenced in a study of T-cell memory formation after mild COVID-19. TCRdb passed the 5' RACE reads through MiXCR, listing each CDR3 protein once. The sample records about 140,000 distinct CDR3 sequences, 14% to 15% being singletons. The sample comprised PBMCs or a T cell subset sorted from them (not recorded which). The receptors were gathered from an adult woman who had mild COVID-19 (a few samples of this study predate the infection). Cell type and time point are not known.

CDR3 sequence: CASSQDHSGRGVYEQYF. The CDR3 DNA sequence: TGCGCCAGCAGCCAAGATCATTCGGGCAGGGGCGTATACGAGCAGTACTTC. V and J are TRBV4-3 and TRBJ2-7; tentatively, D is TRBD1 (6 bases). The CDR3 contains 17 residues. The germline V gene encodes CDR1 LGHNA and CDR2 YSLEER. V lost 0 bases, J lost 4 bases, and 19 bases lay in between.

This clonotype occurred a few times. The chain combines TRBV7-8 with TRBJ2-1, with TRBD2 identical over 7 bases. The CDR3 contains 15 residues. Germline loops: CDR1 SGHVS, CDR2 FQNEAQ. J gave up 5 bases and V 5 bases, and 9 bases lay outside the gene matches. The CDR3 bases are TGTGCCAGCAGCCGAGGACTAGTTCTCGACAATGAGCAGTTCTTC. Translating it yields CASSRGLVLDNEQFF. Combining the CDR3 with reference TRBV7-8 and TRBJ2-1 gives the whole variable domain GAGVSQSPRYKVAKRGQDVALRCDPISGHVSLFWYQQALGQGPEFLTYFQNEAQLDKSGLPSDRFFAERPEGSVSTLKIQRTQQEDSAVYLCASSRGLVLDNEQFFGPGTRLTVL.

This clonotype has more than one count but fewer than ten. The V gene is TRBV7-9, the J gene TRBJ2-5; no reliable D call. The CDR3 is 13 residues long. Germline loops: CDR1 SEHNR, CDR2 FQNEAQ (reference sequence). The V end lost 5 bases, the J end lost 5 bases, and 12 bases lay between the germline ends. For the CDR3, the DNA is TGTGCCAGCAGCCCCCCGGTCCGGGAGACCCAGTACTTC. It codes for CASSPPVRETQYF. The full variable domain, rest sourced from reference TRBV7-9 and TRBJ2-5, is DTGVSQNPRHKITKRGQNVTFRCDPISEHNRLYWYRQTLGQGPEFLTYFQNEAQLEKSRLLSDRFSAERPKGSFSTLEIQRTEQGDSAMYLCASSPPVRETQYFGPGTRLLVL.

This clonotype occurred a few times. The rearrangement links TRBV12-3 or TRBV12-4 to TRBJ1-6; D unclear. Trimming took 1 base from V and 6 from J, leaving 10 bases between them. The CDR3 has 15 amino acids. The CDR3 nucleotides read TGTGCCAGCAGTTTAGTTGTGGGTACTAATTCACCCCTCCACTTT. Translation gives CASSLVVGTNSPLHF.

This clonotype was seen ten or more times. The V gene is TRBV6-6, the J gene TRBJ2-1; 8 bases align to TRBD2. This CDR3 is built from 16 residues. J was trimmed by 7 bases and V by 2 bases; bases with no gene match: 10. CDR1 is MNHNY and CDR2 is SVGAGI in the germline V gene (reference sequence). In DNA form, the CDR3 reads TGTGCCAGCAGTTACCCCTCCCTGCGGGGGGATAATGAGCAGTTCTTC. Its translation is CASSYPSLRGDNEQFF.

This sequence joins TRBV5-1 and TRBJ1-6; TRBD1 might be the D (5 bases). The CDR3 covers 16 residues. Trimming removed 0 bases from V and 8 bases from J, with 15 bases in between. Germline lookup yields CDR1 SGHRS and CDR2 YFSETQ. DNA for the CDR3: TGCGCCAGCAGCTTGGATCCGGGACCGAGGGATTCACCCCTCCACTTT. It encodes CASSLDPGPRDSPLHF.

The chain uses TRBV12-3 or TRBV12-4 and TRBJ2-1; the match to TRBD2 covers 14 bases. This CDR3 is built from 17 residues. V dropped 4 bases and J dropped 5; count of bases not matched to a gene: 7. The CDR3 nucleotides read TGTGCCAGCAGTTCCGGGACTAGCGGGAGAGGGCACAATGAGCAGTTCTTC. Translated, it gives CASSSGTSGRGHNEQFF.

This chain joins TRBV7-9 and TRBJ1-1; weak D call: TRBD1 (5 bases). CDR1 is SEHNR, CDR2 FQNEAQ, per germline (reference sequence). Trimming took off 4 bases at V and 1 base at J, with 16 bases between the two ends. This CDR3 contains 16 residues. The CDR3 loop is CASSSIRAGQNTEAFF. Here the CDR3 DNA reads TGTGCCAGCAGCTCAATTAGGGCCGGACAGAACACTGAAGCTTTCTTT.

This chain uses TRBV23-1 with TRBJ2-7; the D call may be TRBD1 or TRBD2 (5 bases each). TRBV23-1 is classed as an ORF, of uncertain function. The CDR3 spans 15 residues. Deletions cut 8 bases from V and 4 bases from J, with 21 bases between. The CDR3 coding sequence is TGCGCCAGCGGGACGATGCTCCCCTCGGCATACGAGCAGTACTTC. This codes for CASGTMLPSAYEQYF.